These 30 T cell receptor beta chains share one sample of origin, sequenced in a study of T cells after yellow fever vaccination. One entry per CDR3 protein, called by TCRdb with MiXCR from the 5' RACE reads. Of 250,000 to 400,000 distinct CDR3 sequences listed, 3.5% to 4.5% are singletons. This specimen was PBMCs, taken 15 days after the yellow fever booster vaccination. The receptors come from a man aged 18-30 years who received the YFV17D yellow fever vaccine.

The CDR3 here is CSADGTGGGASGYGYTF. CDR3 DNA sequence: TGCAGTGCTGATGGGACAGGCGGCGGTGCCTCCGGATATGGCTACACCTTC. The chain recombines TRBV20-1 with TRBJ1-2, with 8 bases matching TRBD1. V gave up 5 bases and J gave up 5 bases; unmatched junction bases: 19. The CDR3 spans 17 residues. CDR1 is DFQATT and CDR2 is SNEGSKA in the germline V gene (reference sequence).

This clonotype has ten or more counts. This sequence joins TRBV3-1 and TRBJ2-4; D is undetermined. In germline, CDR1 is LGHDT, CDR2 YNNKEL (reference sequence). The CDR3 has 13 amino acids. Trimming removed 4 bases from V and 1 base from J, with 5 bases in between. The CDR3 bases are TGTGCCAGCAGCCTATCGGCCAAAAACATTCAGTACTTC. Its protein is CASSLSAKNIQYF.

The table lists this clonotype with many counts. V usage is TRBV6-4 and J usage is TRBJ2-3; D gene unclear. The CDR3 runs 16 residues. V lost 9 bases and J lost 4, with 23 bases in between. Germline values: CDR1 MRHNA, CDR2 SNTAGT. The CDR3 nucleotides read TGTGCCAGAGTTATTCCCCAGCCGGTAGGCCCAGATACGCAGTATTTT. Amino acids: CARVIPQPVGPDTQYF.

This clonotype has ten or more counts. V usage is TRBV5-6 and J usage is TRBJ1-5; 9 positions match TRBD1. Germline V gives CDR1 SGHDT, CDR2 YYEEEE. This CDR3 is 15 amino acids long. With V trimmed by 5 bases and J by 2 bases, 5 bases remained unmatched. The CDR3 bases are TGTGCCAGCAGTCTTACAGGGGGCGGCAATCAGCCCCAGCATTTT. Its protein is CASSLTGGGNQPQHF.

Many counts were recorded for this clonotype. The genes are TRBV6-2 or TRBV6-3 and TRBJ2-1; 12 nucleotides agree with TRBD1. After removal of 5 bases from V and 7 bases from J, the junction contained 6 bases not matched to a gene. The germline CDR1 and CDR2 sequences are MNHEY and SVGEGT. The CDR3 covers 15 residues. The CDR3 protein is CASSHGTGGLNEQFF. The CDR3 bases are TGTGCCAGCAGTCACGGGACAGGGGGCTTGAATGAGCAGTTCTTC.

This clonotype was detected many times. The chain carries TRBV29-1 and TRBJ2-1; D is possibly TRBD1 or TRBD2 (5 bases each). Deletions cut 7 bases from V and 0 bases from J, with 22 bases between. The CDR3 contains 17 residues. Germline CDR1 SQVTM, CDR2 ANQGSEA. CDR3 residues: CSAALGDDVDSYNEQFF. In DNA, the CDR3 is TGCAGCGCGGCTTTAGGGGACGACGTTGACTCCTACAATGAGCAGTTCTTC.

This clonotype showed up many times. This chain links TRBV7-2 with TRBJ2-5, with TRBD2 identical over 14 bases. The CDR3 is made up of 17 amino acids. J lost 5 bases, V lost 5 bases, and 10 bases had no gene match. Germline V CDR1 and CDR2: SGHTA, FQGNSA. The CDR3 DNA reads as TGTGCCAGCAGCCCTGGACTAGCGGGGGGCAGGGTGGAGACCCAGTACTTC. Residues: CASSPGLAGGRVETQYF.

This clonotype was seen more than once but under ten times. V is TRBV5-4 and J is TRBJ2-3; TRBD2 matches at 8 bases. The CDR3 is 15 amino acids. From germline, CDR1 is SGHNT and CDR2 YYREEE (reference sequence). Trimming removed 6 bases from V and 5 bases from J; junction bases left unmatched: 11. The CDR3 nucleotides read TGTGCCAGCACCTTCGGGGGGGCGCGCGGAGATACGCAGTATTTT. Translated: CASTFGGARGDTQYF.

This clonotype was seen ten or more times. The V gene is TRBV20-1, the J gene TRBJ2-5; possibly TRBD2 for D (6 bases). The CDR3 consists of 14 residues. Germline V lookup: CDR1 DFQATT, CDR2 SNEGSKA (reference sequence). Trimming shortened V by 5 bases and J by 10 bases, and 23 bases separated the two germline ends. CDR3 in amino acids: CSAPPAGSVTGQYF. In DNA form, the CDR3 reads TGCAGTGCTCCCCCCGCGGGGAGTGTTACGGGCCAGTACTTC.

This clonotype was recorded many times. V and J are TRBV7-2 and TRBJ2-1, with 10 bases matching TRBD2. The length of the CDR3 is 14 residues. V lost 5 bases to trimming and J lost 7 bases; unmatched junction nucleotides: 5. Germline lookup yields CDR1 SGHTA and CDR2 FQGNSA. CDR3 DNA sequence: TGTGCCAGCAGCACTTGGACTAGCGGAAATGAGCAGTTCTTC. This encodes CASSTWTSGNEQFF.

The chain recombines TRBV5-1 with TRBJ2-5; 7 bases match TRBD1. Losses at the gene ends were 0 bases for V and 2 bases for J; bases not matched to a gene: 4. CDR1 SGHRS and CDR2 YFSETQ come from the germline V gene. This CDR3 region has 15 residues. Written as DNA, the CDR3 is TGCGCCAGCAGCTTGGGACAGGGCTTACAAGAGACCCAGTACTTC. Amino acids: CASSLGQGLQETQYF. Using reference TRBV5-1 and TRBJ2-5 for the parts outside the CDR3, the full variable domain is KAGVTQTPRYLIKTRGQQVTLSCSPISGHRSVSWYQQTPGQGLQFLFEYFSETQRNKGNFPGRFSGRQFSNSRSEMNVSTLELGDSALYLCASSLGQGLQETQYFGPGTRLLVL.

This clonotype was recorded at least ten times. The chain joins TRBV10-2 to TRBJ2-3; 7 positions match TRBD2. The germline V gene encodes CDR1 WSHSY and CDR2 SAAADI. V lost 1 base to trimming and J lost 1 base; unmatched junction nucleotides: 11. The CDR3 contains 18 residues. The CDR3: CASSEFSLGSGGTDTQYF. CDR3 bases: TGCGCCAGCAGTGAGTTTAGCCTGGGGAGCGGGGGCACAGATACGCAGTATTTT.

This clonotype was observed a few times. The chain joins TRBV12-3 or TRBV12-4 to TRBJ1-1, with D maybe TRBD1 (5 bases). The CDR3 consists of 15 residues. V lost 4 bases, J lost 4 bases, and 16 bases lay in between. The CDR3 spells CASSSSTRGTTEAFF. The CDR3 nucleotides are TGTGCCAGCAGTTCATCGACCCGAGGGACCACTGAAGCTTTCTTT.

The sample holds many counts of this clonotype. The genes are TRBV7-3 and TRBJ2-2, with 7 bases matching TRBD2. Germline-derived CDR1 and CDR2 are SGHTA and FQGTGA. V gave up 5 bases and J gave up 3 bases; unmatched junction bases: 9. This CDR3 is 16 amino acids long. This CDR3 is CASSTTGAGDTGELFF. The CDR3 DNA follows: TGTGCCAGCAGCACAACTGGGGCGGGGGACACCGGGGAGCTGTTTTTT.

This clonotype was counted a few times. The chain combines TRBV6-2 or TRBV6-3 with TRBJ1-5; maybe TRBD1 (5 bases). The CDR3 length is 15 residues. Germline CDR1 and CDR2: MNHEY and SVGEGT. Deletions cut 1 base from V and 5 bases from J, with 12 bases between. The CDR3 reads CASSYYGQGYQPQHF. The CDR3 DNA sequence: TGTGCCAGCAGTTACTACGGCCAGGGCTATCAGCCCCAGCATTTT.

Ten or more counts support this clonotype. The CDR3 here is CASRGGTEAFF. The CDR3 DNA follows: TGTGCCAGCAGGGGAGGAACTGAAGCTTTCTTT. This chain links TRBV7-9 with TRBJ1-1; D gene uncertain. Germline V gives CDR1 SEHNR, CDR2 FQNEAQ (reference sequence). CDR3 size: 11 residues. V lost 6 bases and J 5 bases, leaving 7 bases between the germline ends.

The DNA of the CDR3 is TGTGCCAGCAGCCAAGCGCCCCAGGGCGAGAGCTCTGGAAACACCATATATTTT. This encodes CASSQAPQGESSGNTIYF. J is TRBJ1-3 and V is TRBV4-2, with a possible D match to TRBD1 (5 bases). V was cut by 1 base and J by 0 bases, with 16 bases left in between. This CDR3 is built from 18 residues. Germline V CDR1 and CDR2: LGHNA, YNFKEQ.

At least ten counts were recorded for this clonotype. The rearrangement joins TRBV29-1 to TRBJ1-1, with D maybe TRBD1 (5 bases). Deletions cut 6 bases from V and 2 bases from J, with 13 bases between. The CDR3 totals 13 residues. The germline CDR1 and CDR2 sequences are SQVTM and ANQGSEA. For the CDR3, the DNA is TGCAGCGTAGCACCCCAGGGAAACACTGAAGCTTTCTTT. This encodes CSVAPQGNTEAFF.

This chain joins TRBV4-2 and TRBJ1-2; TRBD1 matches at 9 bases. The V gene end was trimmed by 4 bases and the J gene end by 2 bases; junction bases not matched to a gene: 14. Germline lookup yields CDR1 LGHNA and CDR2 YNFKEQ. The CDR3 contains 18 residues. CDR3 residues: CASSPSWGTGTSNYGYTF. CDR3 coding DNA: TGTGCCAGCAGCCCCTCTTGGGGGACAGGGACATCAAACTATGGCTACACCTTC.

The chain employs TRBV28 and TRBJ2-7; 8 nucleotides match TRBD1. The CDR3 spans 13 residues. Per the germline V gene, CDR1 is MDHEN and CDR2 is SYDVKM. With V trimmed by 11 bases and J by 6 bases, 12 bases remained unmatched. The CDR3 region has the DNA TGTGCCCCTCAGGGGCAGGGGGCGTTCGAGCAGTACGTC. Translated: CAPQGQGAFEQYV.

This clonotype was seen many times. The V call is TRBV15, the J call TRBJ2-4, with a tentative D call TRBD1 (6 bases). The V gene lost 0 bases and the J gene lost 3 bases, with 36 bases spanning the gap. Germline V gene lookup returns CDR1 LNHNV and CDR2 YYDKDF (reference sequence). The CDR3 consists of 24 residues. CDR3 nucleotide sequence: TGTGCCACCAGCAGAGATATTGCTAAGACTCTCACTGGAACAGGGCCGGACGGCAAAAACATTCAGTACTTC. This codes for CATSRDIAKTLTGTGPDGKNIQYF.

Many counts were recorded for this clonotype. Compared with germline, one end of the junction differs, possibly owing to a read error. The gene calls are TRBV5-1 and TRBJ1-2; 10 nucleotides match TRBD1. Germline V lookup: CDR1 SGHRS, CDR2 YFSETQ. The CDR3 spans 14 residues. The CDR3 region has the DNA TGCGCCAGCGGCTTACCGGGACAGGGGAGCGGCTACACCTTC. It is translated as CASGLPGQGSGYTF. The variable domain in full, completed from reference TRBV5-1 and TRBJ1-2, reads KAGVTQTPRYLIKTRGQQVTLSCSPISGHRSVSWYQQTPGQGLQFLFEYFSETQRNKGNFPGRFSGRQFSNSRSEMNVSTLELGDSALYLCASGLPGQGSGYTFGSGTRLTVV.

There are a few counts of this clonotype. The V gene is TRBV20-1, the J gene TRBJ2-3, with D possibly matching TRBD2 (6 bases). V lost 6 bases, J lost 3 bases, and 22 bases lay in between. Germline CDR1 is DFQATT and CDR2 is SNEGSKA (reference sequence). This CDR3 region has 16 residues. The CDR3 loop reads CSATPWTMELTDTQYF. In nucleotides, the CDR3 is TGCAGTGCCACCCCCTGGACTATGGAGTTGACAGATACGCAGTATTTT.

This clonotype appeared many times. The chain links TRBV5-1 to TRBJ1-1; possibly TRBD1 for D (5 bases). Germline loops: CDR1 SGHRS, CDR2 YFSETQ. This CDR3 comprises 16 residues. V shed 0 bases and J shed 1 base, with 13 bases lying between them. The chain's CDR3 is CASSLAQGIENTEAFF. The CDR3 DNA reads as TGCGCCAGCAGCTTGGCTCAGGGTATCGAGAACACTGAAGCTTTCTTT.

This clonotype has a count of ten or more. V is TRBV5-1 and J is TRBJ2-3; maybe TRBD2 (6 bases). Germline CDR1 reads SGHRS; CDR2 reads YFSETQ. This CDR3 comprises 17 residues. V shed 0 bases and J shed 4 bases, with 18 bases lying between them. Written as DNA, the CDR3 is TGCGCCAGCAGCTTGGGCGGCACTTGGCGGGGCTCAGATACGCAGTATTTT. It codes for CASSLGGTWRGSDTQYF.

The genes are TRBV7-9 and TRBJ1-4; D is perhaps TRBD1 (5 bases). Germline V lookup: CDR1 SEHNR, CDR2 FQNEAQ (reference sequence). The CDR3 is 13 amino acids. With 11 bases removed from V and 7 bases from J, the gap between germline ends came to 17 bases. CDR3 loop: CASARDEGEKLFF. The CDR3 DNA reads as TGTGCCTCAGCACGGGACGAAGGTGAAAAACTGTTTTTT.

This clonotype turned up a few times. The chain combines TRBV7-6 with TRBJ2-1; 9 bases map to TRBD2. The CDR3 sequence is 17 residues long. Germline V gives CDR1 SGHVS, CDR2 FNYEAQ. V lost 1 base and J lost 2; bases outside the gene matches: 6. The CDR3 DNA sequence: TGTGCCAGCAGCTTAGGGCTTGGCGGGGGGGCCTACAATGAGCAGTTCTTC. It translates to CASSLGLGGGAYNEQFF. Drawing the rest from reference TRBV7-6 and TRBJ2-1, the complete variable domain is GAGVSQSPRYKVTKRGQDVALRCDPISGHVSLYWYRQALGQGPEFLTYFNYEAQQDKSGLPNDRFSAERPEGSISTLTIQRTEQRDSAMYRCASSLGLGGGAYNEQFFGPGTRLTVL.

This clonotype was seen a handful of times. V gene TRBV23-1 combines with J gene TRBJ2-3, with a possible D match to TRBD1 (6 bases). TRBV23-1 is an ORF; its function is uncertain. V was cut by 4 bases and J by 4 bases, with 12 bases left in between. The CDR3 contains 14 residues. In DNA form, the CDR3 reads TGCGCCAGCAGTCTCCCTCACAGGGCAGATACGCAGTATTTT. Translated, it gives CASSLPHRADTQYF.

This clonotype was observed at least ten times. This chain links TRBV6-6 with TRBJ2-1, with 9 bases fitting TRBD1. V shed 6 bases, J shed 7 bases, and the junction held 7 bases outside the gene matches. The CDR3 consists of 14 residues. Germline lookup yields CDR1 MNHNY and CDR2 SVGAGI (reference sequence). CDR3 amino acids: CASRSTGGENEQFF. Written as DNA, the CDR3 is TGTGCCAGCAGATCCACAGGGGGCGAGAATGAGCAGTTCTTC.

At least ten counts were recorded for this clonotype. The chain couples TRBV10-2 to TRBJ1-5; no clear D. Trimming cost V 4 bases and J 7 bases, with 8 bases left between them. The CDR3 loop spans 12 amino acids. Looked up from germline, CDR1 is WSHSY and CDR2 is SAAADI. The CDR3 loop is CASSVGTQPQHF. The CDR3 DNA follows: TGCGCCAGCAGTGTCGGTACCCAGCCCCAGCATTTT.